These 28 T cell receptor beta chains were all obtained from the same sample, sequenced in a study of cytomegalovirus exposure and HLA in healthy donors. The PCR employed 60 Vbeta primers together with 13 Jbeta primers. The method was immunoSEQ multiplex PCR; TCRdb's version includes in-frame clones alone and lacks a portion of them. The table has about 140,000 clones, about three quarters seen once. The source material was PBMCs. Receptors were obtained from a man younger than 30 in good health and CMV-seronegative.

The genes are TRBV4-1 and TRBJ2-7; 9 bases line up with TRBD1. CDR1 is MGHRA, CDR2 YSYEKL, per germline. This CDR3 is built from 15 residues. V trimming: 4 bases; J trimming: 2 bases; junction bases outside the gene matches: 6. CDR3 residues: CASSPLRDRAYEQYF. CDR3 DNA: TGCGCCAGCAGCCCACTCCGGGACAGGGCCTACGAGCAGTACTTC.

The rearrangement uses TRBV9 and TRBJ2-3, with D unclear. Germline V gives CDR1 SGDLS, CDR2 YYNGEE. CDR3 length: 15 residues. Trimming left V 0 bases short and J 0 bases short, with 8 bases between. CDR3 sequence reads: CASSVEQTSTDTQYF. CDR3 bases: TGTGCCAGCAGCGTAGAGCAGACTAGCACAGATACGCAGTATTTT.

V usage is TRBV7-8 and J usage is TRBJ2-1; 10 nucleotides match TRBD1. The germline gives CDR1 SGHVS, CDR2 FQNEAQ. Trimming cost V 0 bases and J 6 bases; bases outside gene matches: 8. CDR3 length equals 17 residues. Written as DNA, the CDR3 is TGTGCCAGCAGCTTAGCGCCGGGGACAGGGGTTTCCAATGAGCAGTTCTTC. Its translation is CASSLAPGTGVSNEQFF.

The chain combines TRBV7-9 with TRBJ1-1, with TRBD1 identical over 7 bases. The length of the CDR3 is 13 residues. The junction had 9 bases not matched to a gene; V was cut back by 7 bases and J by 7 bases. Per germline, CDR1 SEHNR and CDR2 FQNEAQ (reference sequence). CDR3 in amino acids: CASNSGAGGEAFF. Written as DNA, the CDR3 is TGTGCCAGCAACTCTGGGGCAGGGGGTGAAGCTTTCTTT. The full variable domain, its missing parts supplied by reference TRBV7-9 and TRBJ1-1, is DTGVSQNPRHKITKRGQNVTFRCDPISEHNRLYWYRQTLGQGPEFLTYFQNEAQLEKSRLLSDRFSAERPKGSFSTLEIQRTEQGDSAMYLCASNSGAGGEAFFGQGTRLTVV.

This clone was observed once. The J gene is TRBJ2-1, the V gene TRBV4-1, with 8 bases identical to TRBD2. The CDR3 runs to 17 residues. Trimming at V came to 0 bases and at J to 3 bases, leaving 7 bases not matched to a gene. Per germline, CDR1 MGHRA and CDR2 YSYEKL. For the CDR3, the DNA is TGCGCCAGCAGCCAAGAAAGCGGGAGAGTCGGCTACAATGAGCAGTTCTTC. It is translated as CASSQESGRVGYNEQFF.

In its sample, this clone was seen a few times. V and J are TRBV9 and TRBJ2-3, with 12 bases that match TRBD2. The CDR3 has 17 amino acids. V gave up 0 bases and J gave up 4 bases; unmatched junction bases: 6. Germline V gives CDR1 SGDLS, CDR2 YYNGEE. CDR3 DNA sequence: TGTGCCAGCAGCGTAGGCTCTAGCGGGGGGGCATCAGATACGCAGTATTTT. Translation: CASSVGSSGGASDTQYF.

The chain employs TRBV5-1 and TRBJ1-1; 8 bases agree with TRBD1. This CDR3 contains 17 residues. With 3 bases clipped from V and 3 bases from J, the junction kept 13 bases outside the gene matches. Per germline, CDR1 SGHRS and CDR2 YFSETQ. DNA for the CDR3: TGCGCCAGCAGCTGGCAGGGGGCGGTCGGAATCGACACTGAAGCTTTCTTT. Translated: CASSWQGAVGIDTEAFF.

CDR3 residues: CASSPGPGLAQSVGEQFF. The CDR3 DNA follows: TGTGCCAGCAGCCCTGGACCGGGACTAGCTCAGAGTGTGGGTGAGCAGTTCTTC. This chain links TRBV9 with TRBJ2-1; TRBD2 matches 9 bases. The CDR3 consists of 18 residues. CDR1 and CDR2 (germline): SGDLS, YYNGEE. J lost 9 bases, V lost 4 bases, and 20 bases had no gene match.

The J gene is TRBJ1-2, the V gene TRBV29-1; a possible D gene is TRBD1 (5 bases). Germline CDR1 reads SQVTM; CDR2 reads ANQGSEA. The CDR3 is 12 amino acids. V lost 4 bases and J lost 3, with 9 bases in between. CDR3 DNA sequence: TGCAGCGTTGGACAGAATCACTATGGCTACACCTTC. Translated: CSVGQNHYGYTF.

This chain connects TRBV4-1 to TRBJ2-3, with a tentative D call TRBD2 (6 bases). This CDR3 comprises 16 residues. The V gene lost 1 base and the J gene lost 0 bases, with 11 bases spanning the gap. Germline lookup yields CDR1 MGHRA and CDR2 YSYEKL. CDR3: CASSQGPGVSTDTQYF. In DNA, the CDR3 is TGCGCCAGCAGCCAAGGGCCGGGGGTTAGCACAGATACGCAGTATTTT.

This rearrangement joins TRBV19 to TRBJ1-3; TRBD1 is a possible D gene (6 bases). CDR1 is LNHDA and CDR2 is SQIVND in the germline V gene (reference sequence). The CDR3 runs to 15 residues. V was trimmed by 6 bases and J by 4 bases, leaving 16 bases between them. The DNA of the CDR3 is TGTGCCAGTAGGGGGATCAGGGGTAGGGGAAACACCATATATTTT. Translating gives CASRGIRGRGNTIYF.

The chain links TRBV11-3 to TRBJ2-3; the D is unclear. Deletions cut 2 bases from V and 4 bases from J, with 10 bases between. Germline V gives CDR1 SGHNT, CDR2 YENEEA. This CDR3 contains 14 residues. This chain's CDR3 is CASSLLGVSDTQYF. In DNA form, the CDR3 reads TGTGCCAGCAGCTTACTCGGAGTTTCAGATACGCAGTATTTT.

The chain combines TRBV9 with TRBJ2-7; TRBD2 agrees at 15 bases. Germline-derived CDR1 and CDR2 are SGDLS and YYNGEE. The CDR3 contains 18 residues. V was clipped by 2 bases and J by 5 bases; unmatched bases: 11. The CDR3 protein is CASSVTFGLAGGPNEQYF. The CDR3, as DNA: TGTGCCAGCAGCGTCACCTTCGGACTAGCGGGAGGGCCCAACGAGCAGTACTTC.

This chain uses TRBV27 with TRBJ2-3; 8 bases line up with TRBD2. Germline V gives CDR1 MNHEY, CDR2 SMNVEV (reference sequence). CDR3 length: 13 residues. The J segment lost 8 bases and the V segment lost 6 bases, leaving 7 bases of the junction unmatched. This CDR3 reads CASRPRLATTQYF. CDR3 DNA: TGTGCCAGCAGACCACGACTAGCGACTACGCAGTATTTT.

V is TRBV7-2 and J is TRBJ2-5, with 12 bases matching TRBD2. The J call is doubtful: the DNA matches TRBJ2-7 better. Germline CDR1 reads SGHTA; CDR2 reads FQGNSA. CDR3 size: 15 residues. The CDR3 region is CASSRTSGATYEQYF. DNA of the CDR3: TGTGCCAGCAGCCGGACTAGCGGGGCAACCTACGAGCAGTACTTC.

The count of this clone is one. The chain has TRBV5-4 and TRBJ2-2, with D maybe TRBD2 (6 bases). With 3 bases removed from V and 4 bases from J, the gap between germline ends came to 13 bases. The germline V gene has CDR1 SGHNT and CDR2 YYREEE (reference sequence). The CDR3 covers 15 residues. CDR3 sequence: CASSWAQGGTGELFF. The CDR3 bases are TGTGCCAGCAGCTGGGCGCAGGGAGGCACCGGGGAGCTGTTTTTT.

CDR3 nucleotide sequence: TGTGCCAGCGGGCTAGCGGGAGCGCTTGAGCAGTTCTTC. It yields the protein CASGLAGALEQFF. The rearrangement joins TRBV27 to TRBJ2-1; 10 nucleotides agree with TRBD2. Germline assignment: CDR1 MNHEY and CDR2 SMNVEV (reference sequence). This CDR3 spans 13 amino acids. V lost 8 bases to trimming and J lost 9 bases; unmatched junction nucleotides: 7.

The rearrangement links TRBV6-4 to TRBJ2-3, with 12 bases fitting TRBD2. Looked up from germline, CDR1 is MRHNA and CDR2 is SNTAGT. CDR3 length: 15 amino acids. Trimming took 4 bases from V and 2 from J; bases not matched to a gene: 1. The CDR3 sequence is CASSGTSGATDTQYF. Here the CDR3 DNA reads TGTGCCAGCAGTGGGACTAGCGGGGCCACAGATACGCAGTATTTT.

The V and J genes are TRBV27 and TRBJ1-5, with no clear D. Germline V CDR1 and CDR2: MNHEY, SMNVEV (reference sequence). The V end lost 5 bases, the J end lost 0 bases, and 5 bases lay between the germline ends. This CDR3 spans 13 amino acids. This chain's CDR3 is CASSEYSNQPQHF. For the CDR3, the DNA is TGTGCCAGCAGTGAGTATAGCAATCAGCCCCAGCATTTT.

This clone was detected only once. The CDR3 region has the DNA TGTGCCAGTAGACAGGGATCGAGCTCTGGAAACACCATATATTTT. Its protein product is CASRQGSSSGNTIYF. The rearrangement links TRBV19 to TRBJ1-3; weak D call: TRBD1 (6 bases). Deletions cut 6 bases from V and 0 bases from J, with 12 bases between. Germline V gene sequence: CDR1 LNHDA, CDR2 SQIVND (reference sequence). The CDR3 length is 15 residues.

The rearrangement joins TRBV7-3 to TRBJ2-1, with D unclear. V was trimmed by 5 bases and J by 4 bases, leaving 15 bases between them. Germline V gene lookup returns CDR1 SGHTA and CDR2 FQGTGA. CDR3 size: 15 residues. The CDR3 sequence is CASSLVLNTYNEQFF. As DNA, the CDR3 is TGTGCCAGCAGCCTGGTCCTTAATACATACAATGAGCAGTTCTTC.

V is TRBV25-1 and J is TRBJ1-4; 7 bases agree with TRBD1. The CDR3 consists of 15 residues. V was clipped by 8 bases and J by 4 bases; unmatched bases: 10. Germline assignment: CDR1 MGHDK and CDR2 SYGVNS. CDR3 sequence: CASAPRTGLNEKLFF. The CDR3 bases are TGTGCCAGCGCCCCTCGGACAGGCCTTAATGAAAAACTGTTTTTT.

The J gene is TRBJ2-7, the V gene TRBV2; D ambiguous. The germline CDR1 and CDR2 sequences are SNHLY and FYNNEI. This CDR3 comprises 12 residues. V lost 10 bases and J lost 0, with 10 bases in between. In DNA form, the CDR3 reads TGTGCCACTCGAGACATCTCCTACGAGCAGTACTTC. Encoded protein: CATRDISYEQYF.

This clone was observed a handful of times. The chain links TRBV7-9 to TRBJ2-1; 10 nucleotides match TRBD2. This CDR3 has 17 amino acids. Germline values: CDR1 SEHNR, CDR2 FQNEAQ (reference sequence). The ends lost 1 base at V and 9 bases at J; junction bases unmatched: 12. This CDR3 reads CASSLDHILAGVGEQFF. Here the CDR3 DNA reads TGTGCCAGCAGCTTAGATCATATCCTAGCGGGAGTAGGTGAGCAGTTCTTC.

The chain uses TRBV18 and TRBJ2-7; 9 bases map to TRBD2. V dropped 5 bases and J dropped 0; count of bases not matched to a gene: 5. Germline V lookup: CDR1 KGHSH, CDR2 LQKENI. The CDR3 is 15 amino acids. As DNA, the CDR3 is TGTGCCAGCTCAAGGCGGACTAGCGACTCCTACGAGCAGTACTTC. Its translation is CASSRRTSDSYEQYF.

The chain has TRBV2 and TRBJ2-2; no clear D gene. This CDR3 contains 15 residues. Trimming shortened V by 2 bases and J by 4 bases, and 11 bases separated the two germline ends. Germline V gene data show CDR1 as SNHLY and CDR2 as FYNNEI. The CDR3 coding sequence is TGTGCCAGCAGTGAAAGCGAGGCCCGCACCGGGGAGCTGTTTTTT. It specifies CASSESEARTGELFF. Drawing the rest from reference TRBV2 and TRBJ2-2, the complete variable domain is EPEVTQTPSHQVTQMGQEVILRCVPISNHLYFYWYRQILGQKVEFLVSFYNNEISEKSEIFDDQFSVERPDGSNFTLKIRSTKLEDSAMYFCASSESEARTGELFFGEGSRLTVL.

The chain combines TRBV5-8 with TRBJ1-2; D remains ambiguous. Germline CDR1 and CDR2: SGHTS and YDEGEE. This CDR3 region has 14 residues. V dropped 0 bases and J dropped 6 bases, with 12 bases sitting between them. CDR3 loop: CASSLDPGSNGYTF. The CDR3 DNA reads TGTGCCAGCAGCTTGGACCCGGGTTCGAATGGCTACACCTTC.

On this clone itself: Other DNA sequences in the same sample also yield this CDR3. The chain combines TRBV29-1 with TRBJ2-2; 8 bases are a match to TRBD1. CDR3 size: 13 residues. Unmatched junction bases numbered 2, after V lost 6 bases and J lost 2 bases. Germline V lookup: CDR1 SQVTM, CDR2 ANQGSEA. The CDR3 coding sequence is TGCAGCGTAGGACAGGGTAACACCGGGGAGCTGTTTTTT. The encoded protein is CSVGQGNTGELFF.